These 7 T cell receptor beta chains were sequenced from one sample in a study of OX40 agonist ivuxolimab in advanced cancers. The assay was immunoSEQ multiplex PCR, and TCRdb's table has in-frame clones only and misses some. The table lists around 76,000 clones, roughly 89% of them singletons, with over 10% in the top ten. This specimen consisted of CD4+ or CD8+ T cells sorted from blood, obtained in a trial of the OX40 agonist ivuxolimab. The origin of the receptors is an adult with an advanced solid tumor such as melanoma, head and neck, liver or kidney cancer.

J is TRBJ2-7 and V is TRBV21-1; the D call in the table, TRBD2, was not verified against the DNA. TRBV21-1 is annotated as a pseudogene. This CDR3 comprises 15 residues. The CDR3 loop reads CASSKKTRTPYEQYF. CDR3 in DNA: TGTGCCAGCAGCAAAAAGACTCGCACACCCTACGAGCAGTACTTC.

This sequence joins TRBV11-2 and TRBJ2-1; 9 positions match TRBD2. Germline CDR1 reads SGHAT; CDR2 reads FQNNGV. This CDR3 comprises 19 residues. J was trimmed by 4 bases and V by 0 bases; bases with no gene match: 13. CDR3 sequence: CASSLDIRPSGTTYNEQFF. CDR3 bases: TGTGCCAGCAGCTTAGATATCCGCCCTAGCGGGACGACTTACAATGAGCAGTTCTTC.

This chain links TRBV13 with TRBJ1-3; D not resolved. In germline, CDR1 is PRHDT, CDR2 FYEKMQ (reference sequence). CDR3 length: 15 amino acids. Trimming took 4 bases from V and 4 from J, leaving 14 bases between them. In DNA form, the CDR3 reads TGTGCCAGCAGCTCAATGACGAATTTGGGAAACACCATATATTTT. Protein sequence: CASSSMTNLGNTIYF.

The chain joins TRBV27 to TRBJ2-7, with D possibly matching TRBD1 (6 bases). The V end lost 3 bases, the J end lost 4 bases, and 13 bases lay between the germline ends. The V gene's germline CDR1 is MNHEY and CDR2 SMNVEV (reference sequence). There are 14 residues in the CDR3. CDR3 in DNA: TGTGCCAGCAGTTTTAGGGGGTCGGGATACGAGCAGTACTTC. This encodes CASSFRGSGYEQYF.

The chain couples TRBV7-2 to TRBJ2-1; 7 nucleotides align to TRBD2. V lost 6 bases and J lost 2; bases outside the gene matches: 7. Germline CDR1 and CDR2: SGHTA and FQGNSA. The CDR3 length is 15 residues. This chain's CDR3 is CASRSLGRTYNEQFF. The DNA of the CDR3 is TGTGCCAGCAGGAGCCTCGGGAGGACCTACAATGAGCAGTTCTTC.

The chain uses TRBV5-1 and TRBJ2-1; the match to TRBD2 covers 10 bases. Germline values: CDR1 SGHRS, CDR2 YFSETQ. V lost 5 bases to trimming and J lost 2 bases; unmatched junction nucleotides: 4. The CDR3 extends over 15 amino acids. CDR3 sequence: CASSLAGATYNEQFF. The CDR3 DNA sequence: TGCGCCAGCAGTCTAGCGGGGGCGACCTACAATGAGCAGTTCTTC.

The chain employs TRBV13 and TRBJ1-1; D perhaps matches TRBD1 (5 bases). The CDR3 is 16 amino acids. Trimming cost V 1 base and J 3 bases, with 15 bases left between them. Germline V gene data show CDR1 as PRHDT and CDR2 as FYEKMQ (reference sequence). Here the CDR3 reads CASSLEGAGWDTEAFF. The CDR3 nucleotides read TGTGCCAGCAGCTTAGAAGGGGCTGGTTGGGACACTGAAGCTTTCTTT.